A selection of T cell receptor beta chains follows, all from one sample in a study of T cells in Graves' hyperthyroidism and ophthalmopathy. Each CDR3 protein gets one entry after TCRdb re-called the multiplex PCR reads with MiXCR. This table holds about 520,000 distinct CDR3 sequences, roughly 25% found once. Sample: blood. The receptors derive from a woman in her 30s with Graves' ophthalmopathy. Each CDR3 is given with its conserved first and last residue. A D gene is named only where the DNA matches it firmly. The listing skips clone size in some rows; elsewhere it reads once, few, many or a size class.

TGTGCCAGCAGCGGCGGGGCGGCCTATGGCTACACCTTC CASSGGAAYGYTF TRBJ1-2 - - TRBV9
TGCGCCAGCAGCTTATATCCGGACAGCTCCTACGAGCAGTACTTC CASSLYPDSSYEQYF TRBJ2-7 - many TRBV5-1
TGCAGTCACATGAAGCTTCGAGGTAATAGCAATCAGCCCCAGCATTTT CSHMKLRGNSNQPQHF TRBJ1-5 - - TRBV20-1
TGTGCCAGCAGCACTATGGGACAGGGGGCGAGGGGGAACACTGAAGCTTTCTTT CASSTMGQGARGNTEAFF TRBJ1-1 TRBD1 - TRBV28
TGCAGCGTTGAAGGGGACGGCCAAGAGACCCAGTACTTC CSVEGDGQETQYF TRBJ2-5 - many TRBV29-1
TGTGCCAGCAGTTACTGGGGGGGGGACCAAGAGACCCAGTACTTC CASSYWGGDQETQYF TRBJ2-5 TRBD2 - TRBV6-5
TGTGCCAGCAGCTTAGGAGCGGGGGGGCTGGAGACCCAGTACTTC CASSLGAGGLETQYF TRBJ2-5 TRBD2 - TRBV11-2
TGTGCCATAAAAAGTAGGTCGACTGAAGCTTTCTTT CAIKSRSTEAFF TRBJ1-1 - few TRBV6-1
TGTGCCAGCACCTCCGGGACACAGAAGTACTTC CASTSGTQKYF TRBJ2-7 - - TRBV6-1
TGTGCCACCGCGGGCGGTCGAGAGACCCAGTACTTC CATAGGRETQYF TRBJ2-5 - few TRBV10-3
TGTGCCAGCTCACCGCAGGGGGCGGAGGAGCAGTACTTC CASSPQGAEEQYF TRBJ2-7 TRBD1 few TRBV18
TGTGCCCATTCTCACAGGGTCTATGGCTACACCTTC CAHSHRVYGYTF TRBJ1-2 - - TRBV30
TGTGCCAGCAGTTTATCTTCCTTCCGGCGCACTGAAGCTTTCTTT CASSLSSFRRTEAFF TRBJ1-1 - many TRBV12-3/TRBV12-4
TGTGCCAGCAGCCGTACGGACAGGGGGACCTACTCCTACGAGCAGTACTTC CASSRTDRGTYSYEQYF TRBJ2-7 TRBD1 - TRBV11-1
TGTGCCAGCAGCACTGACGACCAAGAGACCAAGTACTTC CASSTDDQETKYF TRBJ2-5 - few TRBV9
TGTGCCAGTAGACTTTACACTGAAGCTTTCTTT CASRLYTEAFF TRBJ1-1 - - TRBV19
TGCAGTGCTAGACAAGCGGGGGAGGGGAACACTGAAGCTTTCTTT CSARQAGEGNTEAFF TRBJ1-1 - many TRBV20-1
TGCAGTGCGCAAACCGGGACAGGGTTTCAGCCCCAGCATTTT CSAQTGTGFQPQHF TRBJ1-5 TRBD1 many TRBV20-1
TGTGCCAGCAGTTACTTACAGGGGTACTCCTACGAGCAGTACTTC CASSYLQGYSYEQYF TRBJ2-7 TRBD1 - TRBV6-5
TGTGCCTGGAGTACACAGGGAGACACTGAAGCTTTCTTT CAWSTQGDTEAFF TRBJ1-1 - - TRBV30
TGTGCCAGCAGCACTGGACGGGTGGAGACCCAGTACTTC CASSTGRVETQYF TRBJ2-5 - - TRBV7-2
TGCGCCAGCAGCTTGGGGGTCCGTAGCACCGGGGAGCTGTTTTTT CASSLGVRSTGELFF TRBJ2-2 - - TRBV5-1
TGTGCCAGCAGCTTAACTAAGGCCCGCTCCTACGAGCAGTACTTC CASSLTKARSYEQYF TRBJ2-7 - many TRBV7-8
TGCAGCGTCCTAGGGGGGCTAGCGGATCTCCTAGAGACCCAGTACTTC CSVLGGLADLLETQYF TRBJ2-5 - many TRBV29-1
TGCAGTGCCCAGCGACTGGGAATCTATGGTTACACCTTC CSAQRLGIYGYTF TRBJ1-2 - - TRBV20-1
TGTGCCAGCAGGGGTAGTTATAGCAATCAGCCCCAGCATTTT CASRGSYSNQPQHF TRBJ1-5 - - TRBV28
TGTGCCAGCAGTTACGGAATGAGGGGGCTCGACGAGCAGTACTTC CASSYGMRGLDEQYF TRBJ2-7 TRBD1 - TRBV6-5
TGTGCCAGCAGCCAAGGCAGGACCCTTACAAAGCAGTACTTC CASSQGRTLTKQYF TRBJ2-7 - - TRBV3-1
TGTGCCAGCAGTGAAAAGAAGTGGTACTGGCTCAATCAGCCCCAGCATTTT CASSEKKWYWLNQPQHF TRBJ1-5 - - TRBV2
TGTGCCTGGAGTTTTCGGACCCAAATGGGCTATGGCTACACCTTC CAWSFRTQMGYGYTF TRBJ1-2 - - TRBV30
TGTGCCAGCAGTTATCGCGCGAGCAATCAGCCCCAGCATTTT CASSYRASNQPQHF TRBJ1-5 - many TRBV6-5
TGTGCCAGCAGAATGGACAGGGCTCTAGGCTACACCTTC CASRMDRALGYTF TRBJ1-2 TRBD1 few TRBV6-1
TGTGCCAGCAGTGAACCCGGTTGGACAAACGAGCAGTACTTC CASSEPGWTNEQYF TRBJ2-7 - - TRBV6-1
TGCGCCAGCAGTGAGGAACCAGCAAACTATGGCTACACCTTC CASSEEPANYGYTF TRBJ1-2 - - TRBV10-2
TGTGCCAGCTCTATCCAGACTGGAGGAACCGGGGAGCTGTTTTTT CASSIQTGGTGELFF TRBJ2-2 - - TRBV7-3
TGCGCCAGCAGCCCTTGGACAGCTGGAAACACCATATATTTT CASSPWTAGNTIYF TRBJ1-3 - many TRBV4-1
TGCAGTGCTAGAGATAGAGTCGGAGATCAGCCCCAGCATTTT CSARDRVGDQPQHF TRBJ1-5 - - TRBV20-1
TGTGCCAGCAGTGACGGTCTCGGCCTCACTGAAGCTTTCTTT CASSDGLGLTEAFF TRBJ1-1 - many TRBV25-1
TGTGCCAGTAGTATAGCCCTACCCTACGAGCAGTACTTC CASSIALPYEQYF TRBJ2-7 - - TRBV19
TGTGCCAGCAGCTTGGGACTAGTAGTCAGGGAGCTGTTTTTT CASSLGLVVRELFF TRBJ2-2 - few TRBV5-6
TGCAGTGCTCGAAACAGGGGGTTGGGCTACACCTTC CSARNRGLGYTF TRBJ1-2 TRBD1 - TRBV20-1
TGTGCCACCAGCAGAGGAGGGGACCATCAGCCCCAGCATTTT CATSRGGDHQPQHF TRBJ1-5 - many TRBV15
TGTGCCAGCAGCTTAGAACCGGGACACAGCACATATGGCTACACCTTC CASSLEPGHSTYGYTF TRBJ1-2 - many TRBV11-2
TGTGCCAAATCCGGGACAGGGGACCTCCTAGAGTATGGCTACACCTTC CAKSGTGDLLEYGYTF TRBJ1-2 TRBD1 many TRBV2
TGCGCCAGCAGCCAAGTTGGGTGGACTAGCGGGGCAGAGACCCAGTACTTC CASSQVGWTSGAETQYF TRBJ2-5 TRBD2 few TRBV4-1
TGTGCCAGCAGTTTAGGTTCAGGGTCGGACGAGCAGTACTTC CASSLGSGSDEQYF TRBJ2-7 - - TRBV12-3/TRBV12-4
TGTGCCAGCAGTGAAGTGACAGGAGCCCAAGAGACCCAGTACTTC CASSEVTGAQETQYF TRBJ2-5 - - TRBV25-1
TGTGCCAGCAGTCGACAGGGAAGGGATAATTCACCCCTCCACTTT CASSRQGRDNSPLHF TRBJ1-6 TRBD1 many TRBV6-1
TGTGCCACCAGTGACTCTCAACTCTATGGCTACACCTTC CATSDSQLYGYTF TRBJ1-2 - - TRBV24-1